The 6 T cell receptor beta chains given below trace back to one sample, sequenced in a study of cytomegalovirus exposure and HLA in healthy donors. Vbeta (60) and Jbeta (13) primers were used in the PCR. The repertoire was sequenced with immunoSEQ multiplex PCR; TCRdb's copy has only in-frame clones and lacks some. The sample lists around 120,000 clones; 75% to 85% were seen once. Sequences were obtained from PBMCs. The receptor set was obtained from a male donor in good health and CMV-seropositive.

CDR3 DNA: TGTGCCAGCAGCGTGGGGGGACAGCGACTAAAAGAGACCCAGTACTTC. It codes for CASSVGGQRLKETQYF. The V and J genes are TRBV21-1 and TRBJ2-5; the table calls TRBD1, which could not be checked here. TRBV21-1 is given as a pseudogene. CDR3 length: 16 residues.

The chain carries TRBV19 and TRBJ2-2; 7 bases map to TRBD2. Germline values: CDR1 LNHDA, CDR2 SQIVND (reference sequence). This CDR3 region has 15 residues. Losses at the gene ends were 3 bases for V and 1 base for J; bases not matched to a gene: 2. CDR3 bases: TGTGCCAGTAGTATCGAGCGGGGGAACACCGGGGAGCTGTTTTTT. Translating it yields CASSIERGNTGELFF.

This chain connects TRBV5-1 to TRBJ2-7; 11 bases fit TRBD2. Germline assignment: CDR1 SGHRS and CDR2 YFSETQ. The CDR3 loop spans 15 amino acids. J was trimmed by 6 bases and V by 0 bases; bases with no gene match: 5. This CDR3 is CASSLELAGDLEQYF. DNA of the CDR3: TGCGCCAGCAGCTTGGAACTAGCGGGAGATCTCGAGCAGTACTTC. Full variable domain (outside the CDR3, taken from reference TRBV5-1 and TRBJ2-7): KAGVTQTPRYLIKTRGQQVTLSCSPISGHRSVSWYQQTPGQGLQFLFEYFSETQRNKGNFPGRFSGRQFSNSRSEMNVSTLELGDSALYLCASSLELAGDLEQYFGPGTRLTVT.

This clone was seen more than once but under ten times. This chain connects TRBV19 to TRBJ1-1; 10 positions match TRBD1. Germline values: CDR1 LNHDA, CDR2 SQIVND (reference sequence). The CDR3 has 13 amino acids. The junction had 3 bases not matched to a gene; V was cut back by 4 bases and J by 7 bases. CDR3 amino acids: CASSTTGGHEAFF. In DNA form, the CDR3 reads TGTGCCAGTAGTACGACAGGGGGCCATGAAGCTTTCTTT.

Only one count was recorded for this clone. The chain has TRBV19 and TRBJ2-1; D is possibly TRBD1 (6 bases). Per the germline V gene, CDR1 is LNHDA and CDR2 is SQIVND (reference sequence). V gave up 0 bases and J gave up 5 bases, with 20 bases separating them. The CDR3 is made up of 18 amino acids. The CDR3 region is CASSIEGAGTNPHNEQFF. CDR3 sequence (DNA): TGTGCCAGTAGTATAGAAGGTGCAGGGACAAACCCCCACAATGAGCAGTTCTTC.

This clone was seen a few times. The DNA for the CDR3 is TGCAGCGTTGAGGGAGACGGCCCAGATACGCAGTATTTT. Translated: CSVEGDGPDTQYF. This sequence joins TRBV29-1 and TRBJ2-3, with D perhaps TRBD2 (5 bases). Trimming removed 3 bases from V and 4 bases from J, with 11 bases in between. This CDR3 region has 13 residues. Germline loops: CDR1 SQVTM, CDR2 ANQGSEA.